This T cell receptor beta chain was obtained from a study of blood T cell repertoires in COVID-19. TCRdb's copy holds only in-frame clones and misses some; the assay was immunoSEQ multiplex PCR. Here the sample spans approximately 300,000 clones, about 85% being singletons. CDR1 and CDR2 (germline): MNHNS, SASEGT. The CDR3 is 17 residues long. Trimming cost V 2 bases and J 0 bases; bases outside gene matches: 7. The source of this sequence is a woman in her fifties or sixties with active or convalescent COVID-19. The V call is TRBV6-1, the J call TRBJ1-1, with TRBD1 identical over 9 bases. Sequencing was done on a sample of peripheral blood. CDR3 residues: CASSEYGTGSMNTEAFF. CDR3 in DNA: TGTGCCAGCAGTGAATATGGGACAGGGTCCATGAACACTGAAGCTTTCTTT.